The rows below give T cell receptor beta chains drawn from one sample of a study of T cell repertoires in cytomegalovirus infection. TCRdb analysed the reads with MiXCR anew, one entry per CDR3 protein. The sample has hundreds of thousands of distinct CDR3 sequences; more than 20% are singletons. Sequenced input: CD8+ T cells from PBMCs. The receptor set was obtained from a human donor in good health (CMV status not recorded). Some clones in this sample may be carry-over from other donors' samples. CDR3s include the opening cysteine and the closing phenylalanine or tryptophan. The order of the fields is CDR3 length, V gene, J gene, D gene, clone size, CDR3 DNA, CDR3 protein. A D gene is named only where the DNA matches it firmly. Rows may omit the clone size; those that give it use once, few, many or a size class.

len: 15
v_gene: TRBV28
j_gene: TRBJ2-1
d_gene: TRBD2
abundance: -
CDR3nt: TGTGTCAGCCCCGGGGGGGGGAGTAACTACAATGAGCAGTTCTTC
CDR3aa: CVSPGGGSNYNEQFF

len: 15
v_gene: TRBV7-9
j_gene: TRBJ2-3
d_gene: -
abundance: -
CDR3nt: TGTGCCAGCAGCATAGGGGGACCCTTCACAGATACGCAGTATTTT
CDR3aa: CASSIGGPFTDTQYF

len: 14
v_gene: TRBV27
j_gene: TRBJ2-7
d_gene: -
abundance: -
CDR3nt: TGTGCCACCAGCCGCTGGGACCGTACCTACGATCAGTACTTC
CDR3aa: CATSRWDRTYDQYF

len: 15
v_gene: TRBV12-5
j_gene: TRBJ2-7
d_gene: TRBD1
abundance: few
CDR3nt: TGTGCTAGTTATTCAACCGACAGGGGGGTAGGCGAGCAGTACTTC
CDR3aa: CASYSTDRGVGEQYF

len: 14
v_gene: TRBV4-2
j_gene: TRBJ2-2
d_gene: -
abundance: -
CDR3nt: TGTGCCAGCAGCCAAGATCAGCTAGTTCGGGAGCTGTTTTTT
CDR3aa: CASSQDQLVRELFF

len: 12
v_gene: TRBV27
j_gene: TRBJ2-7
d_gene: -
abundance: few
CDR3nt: TGTGCCAGCAGTGCCTCGGGGTACGAGCAGTACTTC
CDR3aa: CASSASGYEQYF

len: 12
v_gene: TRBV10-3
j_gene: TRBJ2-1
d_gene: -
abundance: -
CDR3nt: TGTGCCATCAGGGGACTTTACAATGAGCAGTTCTTC
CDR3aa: CAIRGLYNEQFF

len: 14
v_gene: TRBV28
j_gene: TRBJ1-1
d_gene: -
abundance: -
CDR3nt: TGTGCCAGCAGTTTGTACAGGGAGAACACTGAAGCTTTCTTT
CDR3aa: CASSLYRENTEAFF

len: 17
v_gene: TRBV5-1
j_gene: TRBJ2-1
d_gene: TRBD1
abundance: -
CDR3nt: TGCGCCAGCAGCCAAACCGGGACAGGGATCTCCTACAATGAGCAGTTCTTC
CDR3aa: CASSQTGTGISYNEQFF

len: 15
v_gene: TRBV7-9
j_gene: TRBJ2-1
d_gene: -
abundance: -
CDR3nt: TGTGCCAGCTGCTCCCAGATGGGGTCCCCCAATGAGCAGTTCTTC
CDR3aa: CASCSQMGSPNEQFF

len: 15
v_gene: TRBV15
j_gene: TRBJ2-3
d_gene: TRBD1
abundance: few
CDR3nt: TGTGCCACCAGCACAGGGACAGCAACCACAGATACGCAGTATTTT
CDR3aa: CATSTGTATTDTQYF

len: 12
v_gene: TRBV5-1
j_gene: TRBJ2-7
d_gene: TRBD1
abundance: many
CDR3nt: TGCGCCAGCAGCCCGACAGGGGACGAGCAGTACTTC
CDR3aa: CASSPTGDEQYF

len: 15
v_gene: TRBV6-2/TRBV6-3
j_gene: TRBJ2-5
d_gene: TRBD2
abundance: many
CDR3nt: TGTGCCAGCAGTTATCTCAGCGGGGGCCAAGAGACCCAGTACTTC
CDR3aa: CASSYLSGGQETQYF

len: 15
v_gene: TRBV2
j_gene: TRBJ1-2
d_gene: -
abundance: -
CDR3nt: TGTGCCAGCAGGGAACAGGGCCGCTTTAACTATGGCTACACCTTC
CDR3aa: CASREQGRFNYGYTF

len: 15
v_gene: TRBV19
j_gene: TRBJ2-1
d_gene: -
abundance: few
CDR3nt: TGTGCCAGTTCTATCAGGGGCCTATTCTACAATGAGCAGTTCTTC
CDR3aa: CASSIRGLFYNEQFF

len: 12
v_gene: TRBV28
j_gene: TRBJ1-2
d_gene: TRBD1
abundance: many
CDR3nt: TGTGCCAGCAGCCTGGGACAGGCAGGCTACACCTTC
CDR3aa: CASSLGQAGYTF

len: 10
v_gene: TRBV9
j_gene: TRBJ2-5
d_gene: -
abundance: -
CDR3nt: TGTGCCAGCAGCGGAAAGACCCAGTACTTC
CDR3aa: CASSGKTQYF

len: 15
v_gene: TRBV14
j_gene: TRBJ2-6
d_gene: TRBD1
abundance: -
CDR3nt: TGTGCCAGCAGCCAAGGACAGGGTGGGGCCAACGTCCTGACTTTC
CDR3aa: CASSQGQGGANVLTF

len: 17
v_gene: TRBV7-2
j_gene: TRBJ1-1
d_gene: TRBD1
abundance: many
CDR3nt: TGTGCCAGCAGCTTAGTTATGGGACAGGGGGCGAACACTGAAGCTTTCTTT
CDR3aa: CASSLVMGQGANTEAFF

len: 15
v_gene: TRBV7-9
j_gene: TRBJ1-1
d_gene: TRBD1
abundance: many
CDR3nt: TGTGCCAGCAGGCCTGACAGGGGAATGAACACTGAAGCTTTCTTT
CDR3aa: CASRPDRGMNTEAFF

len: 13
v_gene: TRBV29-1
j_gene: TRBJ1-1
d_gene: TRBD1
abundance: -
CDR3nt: TGCAGCGCTGAGACAGGGCGAAGGGCTGAAGCTTTCTTT
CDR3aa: CSAETGRRAEAFF

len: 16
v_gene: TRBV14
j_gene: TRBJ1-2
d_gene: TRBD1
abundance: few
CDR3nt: TGTGCCAGCAGCCCGACCGGTCGGACAGGGACCTATGGCTACACCTTC
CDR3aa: CASSPTGRTGTYGYTF

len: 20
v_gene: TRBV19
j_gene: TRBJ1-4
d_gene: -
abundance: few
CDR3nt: TGTGCCAGCCCGTTCCGGGGGGGCCGTCGAACCTCACGCCCTGATGAAAAACTGTTTTTT
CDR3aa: CASPFRGGRRTSRPDEKLFF

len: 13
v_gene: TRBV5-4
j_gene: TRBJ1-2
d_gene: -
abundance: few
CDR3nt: TGTGCCAGCAGCTTGACAGGGTTGGAGGGCTACACCTTC
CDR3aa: CASSLTGLEGYTF

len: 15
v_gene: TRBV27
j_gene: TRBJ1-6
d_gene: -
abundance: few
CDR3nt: TGTGCCAGCAGACCACCCGGGAGTCTCGACTCACCCCTCCACTTT
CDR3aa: CASRPPGSLDSPLHF

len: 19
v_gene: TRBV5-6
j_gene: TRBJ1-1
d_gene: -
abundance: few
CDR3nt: TGTGCCAGCACCCACCTCGGGTTGTCCGAGTCAACCTCCACCACTGAAGCTTTCTTT
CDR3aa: CASTHLGLSESTSTTEAFF

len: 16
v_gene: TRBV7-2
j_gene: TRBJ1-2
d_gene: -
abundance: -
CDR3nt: TGTGCCAGCAGCTTAGCGTTCCAGGGGCCTATGGATGGCTACACCTTC
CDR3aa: CASSLAFQGPMDGYTF

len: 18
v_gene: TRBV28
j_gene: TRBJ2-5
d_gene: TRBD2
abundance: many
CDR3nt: TGTGCCAGCAGTTTACCTATACGACTAGCGGGGGCACAAGAGACCCAGTACTTC
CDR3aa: CASSLPIRLAGAQETQYF

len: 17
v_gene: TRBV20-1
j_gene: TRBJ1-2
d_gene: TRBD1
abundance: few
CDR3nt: TGCAGTGCTCTGACGGATGCACCGGGACAGGGAATAGGGGGCTACACCTTC
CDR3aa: CSALTDAPGQGIGGYTF

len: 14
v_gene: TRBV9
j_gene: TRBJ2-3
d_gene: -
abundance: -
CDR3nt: TGTGCCAGCAGCGAAGGGAGCTACACAGATACGCAGTATTTT
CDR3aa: CASSEGSYTDTQYF

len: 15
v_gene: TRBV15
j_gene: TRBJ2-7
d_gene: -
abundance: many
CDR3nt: TGTGCCACCAGCAGAGACGCGGACAGCTCCTACGAGCAGTACTTC
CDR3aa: CATSRDADSSYEQYF